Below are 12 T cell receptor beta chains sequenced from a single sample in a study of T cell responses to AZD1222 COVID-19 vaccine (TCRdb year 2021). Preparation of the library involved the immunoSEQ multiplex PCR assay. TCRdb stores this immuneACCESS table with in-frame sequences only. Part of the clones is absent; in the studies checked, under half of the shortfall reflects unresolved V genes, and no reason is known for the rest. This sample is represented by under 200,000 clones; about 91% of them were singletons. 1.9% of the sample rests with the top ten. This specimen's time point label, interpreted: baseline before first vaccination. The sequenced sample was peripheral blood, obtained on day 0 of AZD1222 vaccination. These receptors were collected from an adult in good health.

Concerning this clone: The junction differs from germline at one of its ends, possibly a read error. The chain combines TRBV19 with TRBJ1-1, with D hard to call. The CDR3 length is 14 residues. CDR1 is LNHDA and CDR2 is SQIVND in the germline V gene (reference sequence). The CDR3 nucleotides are TGTGCCAGTAGTGTAGATCCTGAACTCGGTGAAGCTTTCTTT. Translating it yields CASSVDPELGEAFF. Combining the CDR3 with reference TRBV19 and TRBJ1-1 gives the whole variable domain DGGITQSPKYLFRKEGQNVTLSCEQNLNHDAMYWYRQDPGQGLRLIYYSQIVNDFQKGDIAEGYSVSREKKESFPLTVTSAQKNPTAFYLCASSVDPELGEAFFGQGTRLTVV.

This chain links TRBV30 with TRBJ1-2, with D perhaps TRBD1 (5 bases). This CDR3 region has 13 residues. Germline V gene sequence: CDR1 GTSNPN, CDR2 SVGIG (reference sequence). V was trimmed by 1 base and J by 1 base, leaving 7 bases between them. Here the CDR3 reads CAWSARVNYGYTF. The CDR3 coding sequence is TGTGCCTGGAGTGCCAGGGTTAACTATGGCTACACCTTC.

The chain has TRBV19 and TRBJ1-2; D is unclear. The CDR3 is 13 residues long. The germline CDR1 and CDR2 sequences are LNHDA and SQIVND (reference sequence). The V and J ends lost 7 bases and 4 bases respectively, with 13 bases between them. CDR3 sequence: CASTLDRIYGYTF. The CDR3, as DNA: TGTGCCAGTACCCTGGACCGAATCTATGGCTACACCTTC.

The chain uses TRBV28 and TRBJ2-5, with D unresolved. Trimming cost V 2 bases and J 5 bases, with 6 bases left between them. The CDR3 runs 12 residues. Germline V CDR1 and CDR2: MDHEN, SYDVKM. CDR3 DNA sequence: TGTGCCAGCAGTTTAATAGGGGAGACCCAGTACTTC. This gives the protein CASSLIGETQYF.

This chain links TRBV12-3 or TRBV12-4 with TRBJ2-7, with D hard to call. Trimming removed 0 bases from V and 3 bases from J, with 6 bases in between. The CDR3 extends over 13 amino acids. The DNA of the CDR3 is TGTGCCAGCAGTTTAGCGCGTAGCTACGAGCAGTACTTC. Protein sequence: CASSLARSYEQYF.

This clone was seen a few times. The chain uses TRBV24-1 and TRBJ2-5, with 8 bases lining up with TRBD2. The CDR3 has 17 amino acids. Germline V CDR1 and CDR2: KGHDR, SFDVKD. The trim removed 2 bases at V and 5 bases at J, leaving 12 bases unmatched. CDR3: CATSDSWVRLARETQYF. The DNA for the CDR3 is TGTGCCACCAGTGATTCCTGGGTTAGACTAGCGAGGGAGACCCAGTACTTC.

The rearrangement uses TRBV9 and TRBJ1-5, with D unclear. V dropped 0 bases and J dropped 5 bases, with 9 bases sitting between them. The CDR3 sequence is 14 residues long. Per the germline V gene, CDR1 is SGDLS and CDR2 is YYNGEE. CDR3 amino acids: CASSVAGDHQPQHF. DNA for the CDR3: TGTGCCAGCAGCGTAGCGGGTGATCATCAGCCCCAGCATTTT.

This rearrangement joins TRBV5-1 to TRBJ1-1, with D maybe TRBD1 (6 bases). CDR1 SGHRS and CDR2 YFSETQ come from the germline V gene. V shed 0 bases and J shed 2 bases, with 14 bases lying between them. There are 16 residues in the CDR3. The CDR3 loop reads CASSLVMGGPNTEAFF. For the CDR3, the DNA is TGCGCCAGCAGCTTGGTGATGGGGGGGCCCAACACTGAAGCTTTCTTT.

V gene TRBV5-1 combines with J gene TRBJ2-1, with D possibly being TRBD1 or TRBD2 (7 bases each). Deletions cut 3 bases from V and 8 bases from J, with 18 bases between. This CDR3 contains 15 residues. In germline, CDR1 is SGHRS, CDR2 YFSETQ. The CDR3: CASSSRGGDRHEQFF. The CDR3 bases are TGCGCCAGCAGCTCCAGGGGGGGGGACCGCCATGAGCAGTTCTTC. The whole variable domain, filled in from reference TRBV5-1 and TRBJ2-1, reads KAGVTQTPRYLIKTRGQQVTLSCSPISGHRSVSWYQQTPGQGLQFLFEYFSETQRNKGNFPGRFSGRQFSNSRSEMNVSTLELGDSALYLCASSSRGGDRHEQFFGPGTRLTVL.

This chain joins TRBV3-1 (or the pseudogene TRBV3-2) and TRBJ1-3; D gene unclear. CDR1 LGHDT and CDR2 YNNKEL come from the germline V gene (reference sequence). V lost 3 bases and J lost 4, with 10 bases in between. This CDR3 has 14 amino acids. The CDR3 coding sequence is TGTGCCAGCAGCCATTTTCAGAGAGGAAACACCATATATTTT. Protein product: CASSHFQRGNTIYF.

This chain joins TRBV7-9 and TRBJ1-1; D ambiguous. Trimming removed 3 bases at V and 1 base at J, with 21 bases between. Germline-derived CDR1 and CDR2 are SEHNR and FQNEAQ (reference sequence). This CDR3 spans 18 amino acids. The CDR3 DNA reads TGTGCCAGCAGCTTCTCCCTGGCGGGCGGAGGACGGAACACTGAAGCTTTCTTT. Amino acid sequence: CASSFSLAGGGRNTEAFF.

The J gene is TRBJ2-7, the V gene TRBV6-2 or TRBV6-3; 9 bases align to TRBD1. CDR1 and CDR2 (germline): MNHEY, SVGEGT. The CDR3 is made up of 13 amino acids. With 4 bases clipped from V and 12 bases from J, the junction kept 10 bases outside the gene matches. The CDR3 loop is CASSSRGQGSRYF. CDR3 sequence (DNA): TGTGCCAGCAGTTCTCGGGGACAGGGATCCCGGTACTTC.